Below, 22 T cell receptor beta chains from the same sample are listed, as sequenced in a study of metastatic and nonmetastatic thyroid tumors (dated by TCRdb to 2018 to 2021). None of the patients had been given any treatment before thyroid surgery. Library generation was performed with PCR. The data were produced on an Illumina HiSeq 4000. Clones were called with MiXCR by TCRdb after fastp trimmed the public reads at Q25, and only in-frame beta chains were retained. The table for this sample lists around 30,000 clones; 10% to 15% of them were counted only once. Together, the top ten hold about 5.3% of the sample. Sequenced input: blood. The receptors shown here come from a female donor with papillary thyroid cancer or a benign thyroid nodule (not recorded which). Some clones in this sample may be carry-over from other donors' samples.

This clone rates as medium-sized. This chain connects TRBV11-2 to TRBJ1-6; the D is unclear. CDR1 is SGHAT, CDR2 FQNNGV, per germline. This CDR3 is built from 15 residues. V was shortened by 5 bases and J by 0 bases, with 8 bases between the two germline ends. CDR3 bases: TGTGCCAGCAGCCTCCCTAGCTCCTATAATTCACCCCTCCACTTT. Residues: CASSLPSSYNSPLHF.

This clone is termed medium-sized. CDR3 region: CSARDYRGEQYF. The CDR3 DNA sequence: TGCAGTGCTAGAGATTACAGGGGCGAGCAGTACTTC. The V call is TRBV20-1, the J call TRBJ2-7, with 7 bases aligning to TRBD1. CDR3 length: 12 residues. Germline CDR1 reads DFQATT; CDR2 reads SNEGSKA (reference sequence). After removal of 0 bases from V and 6 bases from J, the junction contained 2 bases not matched to a gene.

The CDR3 nucleotides are TGTGCCAGCAGACCCGGGACTAGCGGTAGAGGGCAGTACTTC. Translated, it gives CASRPGTSGRGQYF. V usage is TRBV2 and J usage is TRBJ2-7; TRBD2 matches 11 bases. J lost 9 bases, V lost 6 bases, and 10 bases had no gene match. This CDR3 contains 14 residues. CDR1 is SNHLY and CDR2 is FYNNEI in the germline V gene.

Many counts were recorded for this clone. CDR3 sequence reads: CASTSRQETQYF. The CDR3 coding sequence is TGTGCCAGCACTAGCAGACAAGAGACCCAGTACTTC. The chain links TRBV11-2 to TRBJ2-5; D is perhaps TRBD2 (5 bases). Trimming removed 7 bases from V and 2 bases from J, with 8 bases in between. The CDR3 is 12 residues long. The germline V gene encodes CDR1 SGHAT and CDR2 FQNNGV.

This clone was observed many times. CDR3 in DNA: TGTGCCACCAGTGATTTCCGGCAGGGCAGTAACACCGGGGAGCTGTTTTTT. Its protein is CATSDFRQGSNTGELFF. V gene TRBV24-1 combines with J gene TRBJ2-2; tentative D call: TRBD1 (5 bases). Between the trimmed V and J ends, which lost 1 base and 2 bases, there was a span of 13 bases. This CDR3 is 17 amino acids long. Germline V gene sequence: CDR1 KGHDR, CDR2 SFDVKD.

This clone was seen many times. A read error may be the cause here, since a much bigger clone is one base away. Different DNA sequences within this sample yield the same CDR3. The CDR3 sequence: CATSQPTGVSSYNEQFF. The CDR3 region has the DNA TGTGCCACCAGTCAGCCTACAGGGGTGAGCTCCTACAATGAGCAGTTCTTC. V and J are TRBV24-1 and TRBJ2-1, with 7 bases matching TRBD1. The J segment lost 0 bases and the V segment lost 6 bases, leaving 10 bases of the junction unmatched. This CDR3 has 17 amino acids. The germline V gene encodes CDR1 KGHDR and CDR2 SFDVKD.

This clone was seen ten or more times. CDR3 loop: CASRGVQGARGYTF. DNA for the CDR3: TGTGCCAGCAGGGGGGTGCAGGGGGCGCGGGGCTACACCTTC. The chain combines TRBV28 with TRBJ1-2, with 8 bases lining up with TRBD1. The V gene's germline CDR1 is MDHEN and CDR2 SYDVKM. This CDR3 has 14 amino acids. J was trimmed by 8 bases and V by 6 bases; bases with no gene match: 11.

The sample holds many counts of this clone. V usage is TRBV4-1 and J usage is TRBJ2-3; unclear D gene. V was shortened by 0 bases and J by 6 bases, with 13 bases between the two germline ends. CDR3 length: 15 amino acids. Germline CDR1 reads MGHRA; CDR2 reads YSYEKL. The CDR3 loop is CASSQDPGSGDTQYF. The CDR3 DNA reads as TGCGCCAGCAGCCAAGATCCGGGCTCCGGGGATACGCAGTATTTT.

Regarding this clone: Just one base apart from a much larger clone, this may be a read error. The J gene is TRBJ2-1, the V gene TRBV7-2, with TRBD2 identical over 8 bases. V shed 5 bases and J 8 bases; nucleotides not matched to a gene: 11. The CDR3 sequence is 15 residues long. Germline CDR1 reads SGHTA; CDR2 reads FQGNSA. CDR3 sequence: CASSLHRGGVDEQFF. CDR3 DNA: TGTGCCAGCAGCCTCCACCGGGGGGGGGTGGATGAGCAGTTCTTC.

This clone was recorded at least ten times. The chain couples TRBV19 to TRBJ2-1; D is possibly TRBD2 (6 bases). V was pared by 4 bases and J by 10 bases, with 14 bases between. This CDR3 comprises 13 residues. Germline loops: CDR1 LNHDA, CDR2 SQIVND (reference sequence). The CDR3 sequence: CASSTRTTNEQFF. For the CDR3, the DNA is TGTGCCAGTAGTACGCGGACTACTAACGAGCAGTTCTTC.

By frequency in the sample, this clone is medium-sized. V usage is TRBV5-1 and J usage is TRBJ2-7, with D uncertain. CDR3 length: 15 amino acids. The germline CDR1 and CDR2 sequences are SGHRS and YFSETQ. V lost 0 bases to trimming and J lost 2 bases, with 12 bases between them. This CDR3 reads CASSLDRIEPYEQYF. The DNA of the CDR3 is TGCGCCAGCAGCTTGGACCGCATTGAACCCTACGAGCAGTACTTC.

This clone showed up many times. The rearrangement joins TRBV7-3 to TRBJ2-1, with TRBD1 matching 7 bases. There are 15 residues in the CDR3. V lost 6 bases to trimming and J lost 3 bases; unmatched junction nucleotides: 8. Germline loops: CDR1 SGHTA, CDR2 FQGTGA. In DNA, the CDR3 is TGTGCCAGCAGGGTCCGGACAGGATTCTACAATGAGCAGTTCTTC. It codes for CASRVRTGFYNEQFF.

This clone was detected a few times. V and J are TRBV28 and TRBJ2-7; 14 bases are shared with TRBD2. Germline V gene data show CDR1 as MDHEN and CDR2 as SYDVKM. Trimming at V came to 5 bases and at J to 6 bases, leaving 6 bases not matched to a gene. The CDR3 spans 15 residues. CDR3 amino acids: CASSATGTSGSEQYF. The CDR3 coding sequence is TGTGCCAGCAGTGCGACTGGGACTAGCGGGAGCGAGCAGTACTTC.

This clone was seen repeatedly, ten times or more. V and J are TRBV19 and TRBJ2-3; no clear D gene. The CDR3 spans 16 residues. V lost 1 base and J lost 3, with 14 bases in between. CDR1 and CDR2 from the germline V gene are LNHDA and SQIVND (reference sequence). This CDR3 reads CASSIVGRARTDTQYF. For the CDR3, the DNA is TGTGCCAGTAGTATAGTAGGAAGGGCGAGGACAGATACGCAGTATTTT.

This clone showed up many times. The chain is built from TRBV12-5 and TRBJ2-4; 7 bases are shared with TRBD1. CDR1 LGHNT and CDR2 FRNRAP come from the germline V gene. J was trimmed by 0 bases and V by 6 bases; bases with no gene match: 8. The CDR3 has 16 amino acids. The CDR3, as DNA: TGTGCTAGTGGACGGGACAGCCCCTTAGCCAAAAACATTCAGTACTTC. Its translation: CASGRDSPLAKNIQYF.

Many counts were recorded for this clone. This chain joins TRBV20-1 and TRBJ2-5; D is ambiguous. Per germline, CDR1 DFQATT and CDR2 SNEGSKA (reference sequence). The CDR3 consists of 12 residues. V was clipped by 4 bases and J by 1 base, with 7 bases between them. CDR3 sequence: CSATWIQETQYF. In nucleotides, the CDR3 is TGCAGTGCTACTTGGATCCAAGAGACCCAGTACTTC.

This clone was observed many times. The chain is built from TRBV19 and TRBJ2-7; 8 bases agree with TRBD1. Germline V gene lookup returns CDR1 LNHDA and CDR2 SQIVND (reference sequence). V gave up 1 base and J gave up 6 bases; unmatched junction bases: 8. The CDR3 is 15 amino acids. CDR3 amino acids: CASSIASGQGFEQYF. In DNA, the CDR3 is TGTGCCAGTAGTATAGCTTCTGGACAGGGTTTCGAGCAGTACTTC.

In this sample, this clone turned up many times. The same CDR3 can be traced to other DNA sequences in this sample. DNA of the CDR3: TGTGCCAGCAGCCCAACAGGGGGCCATGGCTACACCTTC. Protein sequence: CASSPTGGHGYTF. The rearrangement uses TRBV9 and TRBJ1-2, with TRBD1 matching over 9 bases. This CDR3 has 13 residues. Looked up from germline, CDR1 is SGDLS and CDR2 is YYNGEE. V gave up 4 bases and J gave up 6 bases; unmatched junction bases: 4.

This clone was observed many times. This same CDR3 is encoded by further DNA sequences in the sample. The chain uses TRBV5-6 and TRBJ1-2; D possibly corresponds to TRBD1 (6 bases). Trimming pared 2 bases from V and 8 bases from J, leaving 13 bases between. Germline V gene lookup returns CDR1 SGHDT and CDR2 YYEEEE. The length of the CDR3 is 13 residues. CDR3 amino acids: CASSFTGLRGYTF. DNA of the CDR3: TGTGCCAGCAGCTTTACAGGGTTGAGAGGCTACACCTTC.

This clone has at least ten counts. The rearrangement links TRBV6-1 to TRBJ2-5, with 10 bases fitting TRBD1. The CDR3 is made up of 14 amino acids. Germline CDR1 MNHNS, CDR2 SASEGT. V lost 9 bases and J lost 2; bases outside the gene matches: 6. CDR3 region: CASSSDRGQETQYF. The CDR3 DNA reads as TGTGCCAGTAGCTCGGACAGGGGGCAAGAGACCCAGTACTTC.

The V and J genes are TRBV11-2 and TRBJ2-1; 15 bases map to TRBD2. Trimming took 7 bases from V and 8 from J; bases not matched to a gene: 15. CDR1 SGHAT and CDR2 FQNNGV come from the germline V gene. This CDR3 contains 18 residues. CDR3 protein: CASTWKRTSGRGCDEQFF. As DNA, the CDR3 is TGTGCCAGCACCTGGAAGAGGACTAGCGGGAGGGGGTGTGATGAGCAGTTCTTC. The full variable domain, with the rest looked up from reference TRBV11-2 and TRBJ2-1, is EAGVAQSPRYKIIEKRQSVAFWCNPISGHATLYWYQQILGQGPKLLIQFQNNGVVDDSQLPKDRFSAERLKGVDSTLKIQPAKLEDSAVYLCASTWKRTSGRGCDEQFFGPGTRLTVL.

This clone was detected ten times or more. This chain connects TRBV13 to TRBJ2-1; no clear D gene. Trimming cost V 2 bases and J 0 bases, with 11 bases left between them. This CDR3 region has 16 residues. Germline CDR1 is PRHDT and CDR2 is FYEKMQ (reference sequence). The CDR3: CASSLNEGSSYNEQFF. The CDR3 region has the DNA TGTGCCAGCAGCTTAAATGAAGGCAGCTCCTACAATGAGCAGTTCTTC.